This TCR beta chain stems from a study of metastatic and nonmetastatic thyroid tumors. At the level of the study: Repertoires from blood and tumor or nodule tissue of malignant and benign thyroid patients were compared. Study-wide results and limits: It was reported that TCR beta diversity was significantly higher in malignant thyroid tumors than benign nodules, in blood and tumor.

In regard to this clone: What it binds is unknown. With a much larger clone just one base away, this may be a read error.

Ahead of thyroid surgery, no patient had received treatment of any kind. Under the authors' procedure: Building a distant-metastasis classifier for papillary thyroid cancer drew on CDR3 differences across clinicopathological groups. TCRdb re-called the PCR reads via MiXCR. What appears here as the V and J calls and clone size reflects TCRdb's work, not the paper's. The repertoire has approximately 86,000 clones, under 15% of them found once; the top ten carry around 8.8%. Germline CDR1 is MNHEY and CDR2 is SMNVEV (reference sequence). V was shortened by 10 bases and J by 8 bases, with 5 bases between the two germline ends. The CDR3 consists of 8 residues.

J is TRBJ1-1 and V is TRBV27; D unclear. The specimen sequenced was tumor tissue. The source is a female donor with papillary thyroid cancer or a benign thyroid nodule (not recorded which). Some clones in this sample may be carry-over from other donors' samples. DNA for the CDR3: TGTGCCATCAAAGAAGCTTTCTTT. Residues: CAIKEAFF.